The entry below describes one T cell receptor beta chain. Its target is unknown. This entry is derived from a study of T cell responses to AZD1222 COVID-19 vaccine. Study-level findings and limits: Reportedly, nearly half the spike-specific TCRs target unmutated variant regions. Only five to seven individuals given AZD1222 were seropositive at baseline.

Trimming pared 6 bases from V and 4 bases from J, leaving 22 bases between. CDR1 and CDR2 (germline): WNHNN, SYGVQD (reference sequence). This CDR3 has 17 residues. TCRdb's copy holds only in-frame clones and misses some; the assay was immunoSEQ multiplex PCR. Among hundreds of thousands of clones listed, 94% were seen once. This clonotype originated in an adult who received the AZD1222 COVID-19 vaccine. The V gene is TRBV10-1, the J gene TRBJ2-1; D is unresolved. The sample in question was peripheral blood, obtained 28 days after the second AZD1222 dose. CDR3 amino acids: CASRGGPGPVGYNEQFF. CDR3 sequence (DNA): TGCGCCAGCAGGGGTGGTCCCGGGCCCGTGGGGTACAATGAGCAGTTCTTC.